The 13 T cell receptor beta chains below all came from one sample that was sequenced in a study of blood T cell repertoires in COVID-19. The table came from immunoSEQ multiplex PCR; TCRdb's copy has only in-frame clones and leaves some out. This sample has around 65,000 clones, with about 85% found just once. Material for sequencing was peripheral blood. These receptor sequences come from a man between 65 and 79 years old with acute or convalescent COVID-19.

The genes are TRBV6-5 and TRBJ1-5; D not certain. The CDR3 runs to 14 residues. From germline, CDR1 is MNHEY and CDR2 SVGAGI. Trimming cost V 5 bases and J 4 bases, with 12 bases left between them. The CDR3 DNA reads TGTGCCAGCAGTACCGGCGGAGGGAATCAGCCCCAGCATTTT. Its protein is CASSTGGGNQPQHF.

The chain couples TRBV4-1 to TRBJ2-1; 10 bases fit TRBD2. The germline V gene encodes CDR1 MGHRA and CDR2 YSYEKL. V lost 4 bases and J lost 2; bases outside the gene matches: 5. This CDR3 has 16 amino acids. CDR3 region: CASSLSLAGAYNEQFF. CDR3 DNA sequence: TGCGCCAGCAGCCTTAGTCTAGCGGGAGCCTACAATGAGCAGTTCTTC.

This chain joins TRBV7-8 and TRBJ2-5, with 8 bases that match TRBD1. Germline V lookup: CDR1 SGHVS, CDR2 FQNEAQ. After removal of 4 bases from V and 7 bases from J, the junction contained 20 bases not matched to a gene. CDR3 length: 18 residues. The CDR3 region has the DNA TGTGCCAGCAGCTCTCTCGGGGACAGGCCACAAATCGGGGGGACCCAGTACTTC. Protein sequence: CASSSLGDRPQIGGTQYF.

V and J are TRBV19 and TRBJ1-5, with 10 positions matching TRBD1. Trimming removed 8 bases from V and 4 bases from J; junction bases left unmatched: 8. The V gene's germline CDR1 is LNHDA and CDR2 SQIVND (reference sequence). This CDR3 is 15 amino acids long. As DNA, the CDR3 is TGTGCCAGTGACAGGGGGCTTTCGTTGAATCAGCCCCAGCATTTT. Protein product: CASDRGLSLNQPQHF.

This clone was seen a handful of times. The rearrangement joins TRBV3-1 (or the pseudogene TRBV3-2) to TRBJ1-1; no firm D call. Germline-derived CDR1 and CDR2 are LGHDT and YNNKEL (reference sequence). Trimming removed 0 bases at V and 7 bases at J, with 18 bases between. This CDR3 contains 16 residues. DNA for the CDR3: TGTGCCAGCAGCCAAGATACTTGGGCGGAGAGGGTTGAAGCTTTCTTT. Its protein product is CASSQDTWAERVEAFF.

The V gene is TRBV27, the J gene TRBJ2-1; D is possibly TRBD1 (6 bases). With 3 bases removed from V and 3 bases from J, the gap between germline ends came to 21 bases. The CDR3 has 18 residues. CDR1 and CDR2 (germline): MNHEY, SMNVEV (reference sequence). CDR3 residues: CASSLGPHRDRFYNEQFF. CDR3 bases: TGTGCCAGCAGTTTGGGCCCCCACAGGGATAGATTCTACAATGAGCAGTTCTTC.

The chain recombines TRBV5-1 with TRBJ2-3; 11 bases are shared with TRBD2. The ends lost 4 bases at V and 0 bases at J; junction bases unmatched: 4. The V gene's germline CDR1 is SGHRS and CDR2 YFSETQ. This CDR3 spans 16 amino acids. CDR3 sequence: CASSPGLADSTDTQYF. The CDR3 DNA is TGCGCCAGCAGCCCGGGACTAGCGGATAGCACAGATACGCAGTATTTT.

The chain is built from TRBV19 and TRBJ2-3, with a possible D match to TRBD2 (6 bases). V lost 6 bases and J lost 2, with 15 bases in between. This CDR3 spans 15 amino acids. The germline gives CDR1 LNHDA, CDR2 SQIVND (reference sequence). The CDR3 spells CASSRTGVSTDTQYF. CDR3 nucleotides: TGTGCCAGTAGCCGGACGGGGGTGTCCACAGATACGCAGTATTTT.

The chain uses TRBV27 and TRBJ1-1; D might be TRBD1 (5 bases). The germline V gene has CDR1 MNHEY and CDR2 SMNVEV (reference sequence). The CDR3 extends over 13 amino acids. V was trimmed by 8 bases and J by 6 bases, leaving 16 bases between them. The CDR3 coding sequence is TGTGCCAGCCAGAGTCGGGGGATCGCTGAAGCTTTCTTT. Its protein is CASQSRGIAEAFF.

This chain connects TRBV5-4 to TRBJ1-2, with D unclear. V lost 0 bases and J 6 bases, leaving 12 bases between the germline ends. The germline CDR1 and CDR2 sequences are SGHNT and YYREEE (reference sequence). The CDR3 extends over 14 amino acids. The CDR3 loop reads CASSLGVARDGYTF. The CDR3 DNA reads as TGTGCCAGCAGCTTGGGGGTGGCCCGGGATGGCTACACCTTC.

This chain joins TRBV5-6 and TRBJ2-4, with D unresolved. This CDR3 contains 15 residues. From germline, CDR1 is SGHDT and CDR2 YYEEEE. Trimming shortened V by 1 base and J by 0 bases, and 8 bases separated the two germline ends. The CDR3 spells CASSLYHRAKNIQYF. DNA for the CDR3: TGTGCCAGCAGCTTGTATCACAGAGCCAAAAACATTCAGTACTTC.

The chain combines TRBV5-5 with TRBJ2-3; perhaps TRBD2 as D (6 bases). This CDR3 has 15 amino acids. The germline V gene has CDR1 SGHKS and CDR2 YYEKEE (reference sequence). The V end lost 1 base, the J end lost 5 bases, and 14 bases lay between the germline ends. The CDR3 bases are TGTGCCAGCAGCTTGTATGGAGGGGCGGTAGATACGCAGTATTTT. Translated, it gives CASSLYGGAVDTQYF.

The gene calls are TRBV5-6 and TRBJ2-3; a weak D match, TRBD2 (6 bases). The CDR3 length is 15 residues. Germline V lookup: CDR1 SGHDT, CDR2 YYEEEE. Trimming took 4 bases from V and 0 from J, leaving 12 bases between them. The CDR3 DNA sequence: TGTGCCAGCAGCCGCGGGACTCTGAGCACAGATACGCAGTATTTT. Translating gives CASSRGTLSTDTQYF.